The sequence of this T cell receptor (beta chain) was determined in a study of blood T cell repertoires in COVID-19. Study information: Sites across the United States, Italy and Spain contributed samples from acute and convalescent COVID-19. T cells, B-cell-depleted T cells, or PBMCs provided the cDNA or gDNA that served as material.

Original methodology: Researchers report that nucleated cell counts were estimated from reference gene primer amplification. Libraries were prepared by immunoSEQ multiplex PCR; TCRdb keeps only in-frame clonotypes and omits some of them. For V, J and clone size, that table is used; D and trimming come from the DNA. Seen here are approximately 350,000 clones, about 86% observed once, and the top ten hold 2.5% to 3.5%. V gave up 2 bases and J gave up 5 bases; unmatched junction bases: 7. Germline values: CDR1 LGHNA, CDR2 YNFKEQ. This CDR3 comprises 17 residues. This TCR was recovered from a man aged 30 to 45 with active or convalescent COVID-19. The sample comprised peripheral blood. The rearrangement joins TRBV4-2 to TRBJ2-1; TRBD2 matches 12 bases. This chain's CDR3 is CASSQQRTSGDDNEQFF. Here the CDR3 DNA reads TGTGCCAGCAGCCAACAAAGGACTAGCGGGGACGACAATGAGCAGTTCTTC.